A single sample gave rise to the 6 T cell receptor beta chains below, sequenced in a study of T-cell memory formation after mild COVID-19. TCRdb reanalysed the 5' RACE reads using MiXCR and keeps one entry per CDR3 protein. The sample lists roughly 110,000 distinct CDR3 sequences, 9.5% to 15% occurring once. The sequenced sample consisted of PBMCs or a T cell subset sorted from them (not recorded which). The receptor source for this set is an adult woman who had mild COVID-19 (a few samples of this study predate the infection). Cell type and time point are not known.

This clonotype was seen a handful of times. The genes are TRBV29-1 and TRBJ2-2; TRBD1 might be the D (6 bases). The CDR3 length is 12 residues. Germline values: CDR1 SQVTM, CDR2 ANQGSEA. Between the trimmed V and J ends, which lost 4 bases and 6 bases, there was a span of 9 bases. The CDR3 DNA sequence: TGCAGCGTTGCTACAGGGCCCGGGGAGCTGTTTTTT. Translated: CSVATGPGELFF.

This sequence joins TRBV12-3 or TRBV12-4 and TRBJ2-3; D is perhaps TRBD2 (6 bases). The CDR3 has 16 amino acids. The V end lost 3 bases, the J end lost 1 base, and 14 bases lay between the germline ends. CDR3 bases: TGTGCCAGCAGTTTTTCACTAGCCTCTGGCACAGATACGCAGTATTTT. Amino acid sequence: CASSFSLASGTDTQYF.

This clonotype was counted many times. The rearrangement joins TRBV29-1 to TRBJ2-1; D is uncertain. This CDR3 spans 15 amino acids. V lost 0 bases, J lost 4 bases, and 13 bases lay in between. Germline V gives CDR1 SQVTM, CDR2 ANQGSEA. The CDR3 nucleotides read TGCAGCGTTGAAGAGGCGTCCCCACCGTACAATGAGCAGTTCTTC. This encodes CSVEEASPPYNEQFF.

In its sample, this clonotype was seen a few times. This chain connects TRBV12-3 or TRBV12-4 to TRBJ2-1; 9 bases agree with TRBD2. The CDR3 is made up of 17 amino acids. The V segment lost 7 bases and the J segment 2 bases; nucleotides outside the gene matches: 12. CDR3 in amino acids: CASTGEGLAGPYNEQFF. Here the CDR3 DNA reads TGTGCCAGCACCGGGGAGGGGCTAGCGGGACCCTACAATGAGCAGTTCTTC.

This clonotype showed up just a few times. The rearrangement uses TRBV4-1 and TRBJ2-5; a possible D gene is TRBD1 (5 bases). Germline values: CDR1 MGHRA, CDR2 YSYEKL. The V end lost 3 bases, the J end lost 1 base, and 9 bases lay between the germline ends. The CDR3 contains 14 residues. In DNA form, the CDR3 reads TGCGCCAGCAGCCATCGGACACTCCAAGAGACCCAGTACTTC. Translation gives CASSHRTLQETQYF.

A few counts support this clonotype. Here the CDR3 reads CASSPTGGAGNEQFF. CDR3 in DNA: TGTGCCAGCAGCCCCACAGGGGGCGCGGGCAATGAGCAGTTCTTC. J is TRBJ2-1 and V is TRBV9, with 9 bases identical to TRBD1. V lost 4 bases and J lost 6; bases outside the gene matches: 8. This CDR3 has 15 amino acids. The germline V gene has CDR1 SGDLS and CDR2 YYNGEE.